One and the same sample provided the 5 T cell receptor beta chains below, sequenced in a study of shared clonotypes between healthy human individuals. Repertoires were generated with immunoSEQ multiplex PCR, while TCRdb's copy carries only in-frame clones and drops some. Found here are under 1,900,000 clones, 97% to 99% of them singletons; the top ten hold over 0.3%. Sequenced material: naive CD4+ T cells sorted from blood. Documented subset: CD45RA+ positively selected. These receptors all come from a man between 25 and 39 years old in good health.

A single count supports this clone. The chain recombines TRBV5-6 with TRBJ2-5, with 8 bases identical to TRBD1. Germline V gene sequence: CDR1 SGHDT, CDR2 YYEEEE. The V gene end was trimmed by 4 bases and the J gene end by 5 bases; junction bases not matched to a gene: 10. The CDR3 is 15 amino acids. In DNA form, the CDR3 reads TGTGCCAGCAGCCTTATAAGACAGGGGCAGGAGACCCAGTACTTC. Its translation is CASSLIRQGQETQYF.

In nucleotides, the CDR3 is TGTGCCACCAGCAGAGAGGGGGTAAAACACTGGGGCCGAGGCACAGATACGCAGTATTTT. Amino acid sequence: CATSREGVKHWGRGTDTQYF. The V call is TRBV15, the J call TRBJ2-3; either TRBD1 or TRBD2 may supply D (5 bases each). The CDR3 has 20 amino acids. Germline CDR1 and CDR2: LNHNV and YYDKDF (reference sequence). With 0 bases removed from V and 1 base from J, the gap between germline ends came to 23 bases.

The rearrangement links TRBV25-1 to TRBJ1-2; D uncertain. Germline CDR1 is MGHDK and CDR2 is SYGVNS. The CDR3 covers 13 residues. V gave up 4 bases and J gave up 5 bases, with 11 bases separating them. CDR3 residues: CASSASGDYGYTF. CDR3 sequence (DNA): TGTGCCAGCAGTGCCAGCGGGGATTATGGCTACACCTTC.

The chain recombines TRBV19 with TRBJ1-4; 10 nucleotides line up with TRBD1. The CDR3 runs 15 residues. The junction had 8 bases not matched to a gene; V was cut back by 5 bases and J by 8 bases. Germline V gene sequence: CDR1 LNHDA, CDR2 SQIVND (reference sequence). The CDR3 DNA reads TGTGCCAGTAGTGTGCGACAGGGGGCTCGGGAAAAACTGTTTTTT. This sequence encodes CASSVRQGAREKLFF.

The chain couples TRBV11-2 to TRBJ2-3; D is possibly TRBD1 (6 bases). Per the germline V gene, CDR1 is SGHAT and CDR2 is FQNNGV. The V end lost 2 bases, the J end lost 4 bases, and 13 bases lay between the germline ends. The CDR3 covers 15 residues. The CDR3 loop is CASSLFTQGSDTQYF. CDR3 DNA sequence: TGTGCCAGCAGCTTATTTACACAGGGCTCAGATACGCAGTATTTT.